A single sample is the source of the 10 T cell receptor beta chains below, sequenced in a study of OX40 agonist ivuxolimab in advanced cancers. Sequencing was performed with immunoSEQ multiplex PCR; in TCRdb, only in-frame clones are kept and a portion is missing. The sample contains approximately 87,000 clones, over 75% of which appear only once. The sample in question was CD4+ or CD8+ T cells sorted from blood, obtained in a trial of the OX40 agonist ivuxolimab. The receptors were gathered from an adult with an advanced solid tumor such as melanoma, head and neck, liver or kidney cancer.

V and J are TRBV12-5 and TRBJ2-1; TRBD2 might be the D (5 bases). From germline, CDR1 is LGHNT and CDR2 FRNRAP. CDR3 length equals 13 residues. V was shortened by 6 bases and J by 6 bases, with 12 bases between the two germline ends. The chain's CDR3 is CASGQTSTNEQFF. The CDR3 DNA sequence: TGTGCTAGTGGACAAACTAGTACCAATGAGCAGTTCTTC.

The rearrangement links TRBV19 to TRBJ2-7; 14 bases agree with TRBD2. The CDR3 sequence is 17 residues long. CDR1 is LNHDA, CDR2 SQIVND, per germline (reference sequence). V dropped 5 bases and J dropped 1; count of bases not matched to a gene: 7. The CDR3 loop is CASSGGLAGADSYEQYF. CDR3 DNA: TGTGCCAGTAGTGGGGGACTAGCGGGAGCCGATTCCTACGAGCAGTACTTC.

The chain combines TRBV5-6 with TRBJ2-3; D is unclear. CDR3 length: 13 amino acids. V lost 0 bases, J lost 4 bases, and 6 bases lay in between. The germline CDR1 and CDR2 sequences are SGHDT and YYEEEE. The CDR3 reads CASSLDRADTQYF. Written as DNA, the CDR3 is TGTGCCAGCAGCTTGGACCGGGCAGATACGCAGTATTTT.

This chain links TRBV25-1 with TRBJ2-7, with D perhaps being TRBD1 or TRBD2 (5 bases each). Germline V gene sequence: CDR1 MGHDK, CDR2 SYGVNS. The CDR3 loop spans 15 amino acids. The V and J ends lost 1 base and 2 bases respectively, with 12 bases between them. CDR3 sequence reads: CASSELGEGAYEQYF. Here the CDR3 DNA reads TGTGCCAGCAGTGAATTGGGAGAAGGGGCCTACGAGCAGTACTTC.

This chain joins TRBV28 and TRBJ1-2, with D unresolved. CDR1 is MDHEN, CDR2 SYDVKM, per germline. V dropped 8 bases and J dropped 4 bases, with 11 bases sitting between them. The CDR3 length is 12 residues. The CDR3 nucleotides are TGTGCCAGCCCGAACGGCCCCTATGGCTACACCTTC. Protein sequence: CASPNGPYGYTF.

V gene TRBV28 combines with J gene TRBJ2-7, with 9 positions matching TRBD1. CDR3 length equals 14 residues. CDR1 and CDR2 from the germline V gene are MDHEN and SYDVKM. Trimming took 5 bases from V and 7 from J; bases not matched to a gene: 9. The chain's CDR3 is CASSTGTGTREQYF. The CDR3 DNA reads TGTGCCAGCAGTACCGGGACAGGGACGAGGGAGCAGTACTTC. Drawing the rest from reference TRBV28 and TRBJ2-7, the complete variable domain is DVKVTQSSRYLVKRTGEKVFLECVQDMDHENMFWYRQDPGLGLRLIYFSYDVKMKEKGDIPEGYSVSREKKERFSLILESASTNQTSMYLCASSTGTGTREQYFGPGTRLTVT.

The chain uses TRBV28 and TRBJ1-2; 7 bases are a match to TRBD1. J gave up 2 bases and V 6 bases, and 6 bases lay outside the gene matches. Germline assignment: CDR1 MDHEN and CDR2 SYDVKM. CDR3 length equals 14 residues. The CDR3 reads CASRSPGQNYGYTF. CDR3 in DNA: TGTGCCAGCAGGTCCCCGGGACAGAACTATGGCTACACCTTC.

The rearrangement joins TRBV2 to TRBJ2-3; no reliable D call. Trimming shortened V by 4 bases and J by 2 bases, and 7 bases separated the two germline ends. This CDR3 is built from 13 residues. CDR1 and CDR2 (germline): SNHLY, FYNNEI. The DNA for the CDR3 is TGTGCCAGCAGTGTGGGGATCACAGATACGCAGTATTTT. It encodes CASSVGITDTQYF.

The rearrangement uses TRBV30 and TRBJ1-2; 7 bases are shared with TRBD1. This CDR3 has 14 residues. Trimming removed 0 bases from V and 4 bases from J; junction bases left unmatched: 5. Germline CDR1 GTSNPN, CDR2 SVGIG (reference sequence). The CDR3 sequence is CAWSVRRGTYGYTF. The CDR3 DNA sequence: TGTGCCTGGAGTGTACGCAGGGGGACCTATGGCTACACCTTC.

This clone came up a few times. The chain uses TRBV25-1 and TRBJ2-1; 8 bases align to TRBD2. J lost 7 bases, V lost 4 bases, and 12 bases had no gene match. The CDR3 consists of 16 residues. Germline-derived CDR1 and CDR2 are MGHDK and SYGVNS. CDR3 DNA: TGTGCCAGCAGTGGCCGGGGAGCGGGAGTGTCAAATGAGCAGTTCTTC. This codes for CASSGRGAGVSNEQFF.